This T cell receptor beta chain stems from a study of CXCR3-negative and CXCR3-positive naive CD8 T cells (dated by TCRdb to about 2019). Concerning the study at large: In total, approximately 140 million TRB reads were obtained, which works out to roughly 1.5 +/- 0.3 million reads per library. TRBV-TRBJ cluster analysis included naive subsets from several donors and memory cells from 3 donors. The diversity and physicochemical repertoire analyses included more than ten donors pooled from two independent experiments. Summary of the overall study and its limitations: Compared with CXCR3-negative naive cells, CXCR3-positive naive cells had TRB CDR3s with higher hydrophobicity (lower Kidera factor 4), lower energy, and higher strength and volume indices. Both naive subsets had comparably high repertoire diversity, while memory CD8+ T cells had much lower repertoire diversity. Naive CXCR3-negative and CXCR3-positive cells from the same donor showed similar TRBV-TRBJ usage, whereas memory cells showed distinct patterns. Because surface CD5, which is linked to self-reactivity in mice, was comparable between the naive subsets, TCR interaction strength was also inferred from the physicochemical properties of TRB CDR3s. Because CXCR3 expression was partially decreased after cryopreservation, freshly isolated PBMCs were used for most assays.

Remarks on this clonotype: Its antigen specificity is not known.

The data were produced on a NextSeq 550. The Human TCR Profiling Kit (MiLaboratory) was used to make UMI-labeled 5' RACE TRB cDNA libraries. The full amount of extracted RNA was used for cDNA synthesis, and the full amount of resulting cDNA was used for PCR amplification. The libraries were made side by side, with each library going through the same number of PCR cycles. On the study's bioinformatics: With a minimum of two reads required per UMI, MIGEC and MiXCR pulled out about 50,000 +/- 10,000 unique UMI-labeled TRB cDNA molecules from each library. On average, each library contained about 40,000 +/- 10,000 functional in-frame TRB CDR3 nucleotide clonotypes without stop codons. After downsampling to 5000 UMI-labeled TRB molecules per sample, diversity metrics, including normalized Shannon-Wiener and Chao1, were computed in VDJtools. Clonotype-size-weighted physicochemical properties of the central five CDR3 residues (interaction energy, strength, volume and Kidera factor 4) were computed in VDJtools. After TCRdb reprocessed the reads, each CDR3 protein sequence was kept as one row, without DNA. TCRdb, not the original authors, processed these V and J calls. This sample's clone table shows 60,000 to 70,000 distinct CDR3 sequences. Of the sample, approximately 0.72% falls within the top ten clones.

Each CD8+ T cell subset was flow-sorted in triplicate, and 300,000 or so cells per subset were placed directly into RLT lysis buffer. Naive CD8+ T cells were defined stringently as CD45RO-CCR7+CD27+CD95- to exclude memory contaminants. Using standard density gradient centrifugation, peripheral blood mononuclear cells were isolated from buffy coats. A FACSAria III was used to flow-sort naive CXCR3-negative and CXCR3-positive CD8+ T cells. Total RNA was extracted from sorted cells with an RNeasy Mini Kit. For CDR1 and CDR2, the germline V gene lists MNHEY and SVGEGT. Measured from the cysteine to the phenylalanine, the CDR3 is 16 residues long. No DNA appears here.

The chain is assembled from TRBV6-2 or TRBV6-3 and TRBJ2-1; TCRdb picks TRBD1, but there is no DNA to check that call. The TCR originated in a human donor in good health. Some clones in this sample may be carry-over from other donors' samples. The source material was naive CXCR3+ CD8+ T cells from blood. The sample's cell subset or site label, decoded: CD45RO-CCR7+CD27+CD95- naive CD8+ T cells expressing CXCR3 (TNR3+). The CDR3 here reads CASSYPTGGFDNEQFF.